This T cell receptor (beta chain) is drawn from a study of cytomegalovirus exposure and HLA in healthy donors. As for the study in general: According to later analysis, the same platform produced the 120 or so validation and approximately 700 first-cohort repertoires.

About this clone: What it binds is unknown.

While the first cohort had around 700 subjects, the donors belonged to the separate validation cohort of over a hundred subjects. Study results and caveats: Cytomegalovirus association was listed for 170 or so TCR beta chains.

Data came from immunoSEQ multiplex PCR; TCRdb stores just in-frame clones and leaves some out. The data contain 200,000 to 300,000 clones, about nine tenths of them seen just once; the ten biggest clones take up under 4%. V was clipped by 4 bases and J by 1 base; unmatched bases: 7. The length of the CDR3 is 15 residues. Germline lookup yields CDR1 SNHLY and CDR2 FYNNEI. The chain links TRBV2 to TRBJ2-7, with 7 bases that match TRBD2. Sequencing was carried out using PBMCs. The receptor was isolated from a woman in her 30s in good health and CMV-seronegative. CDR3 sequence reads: CASSVGTTGSYEQYF. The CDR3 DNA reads TGTGCCAGCAGTGTTGGGACTACTGGGTCCTACGAGCAGTACTTC.